One sample yielded the 2 T cell receptor beta chains listed below, sequenced in a study of vaccination and CD4 T cells after COVID-19. No antigen has been assigned to these receptors. Stated treatment: approximately 9-day PBMC culture with coronavirus spike peptide pools or control peptides (ViraFEST assay). CD4+ T cells that had been cultured provided DNA sequenced with the Oncomine TCR Beta short-read assay. TCRdb independently ran MiXCR on the PCR reads; one entry per CDR3 protein. The sample includes roughly 20,000 distinct CDR3 sequences, around two fifths of them seen just once. Specimen: CD4+ T cells from blood, cultured in vitro, collected after SARS-CoV-2 vaccination. The receptors shown here come from a human donor who had recovered from COVID-19.

The CDR3 is CASSLKSGQGTYEQYF. The CDR3 nucleotides are TGTGCCAGCAGCTTAAAGAGCGGACAGGGCACCTACGAGCAGTACTTC. The chain uses TRBV11-3 and TRBJ2-7; 8 bases map to TRBD1. Per germline, CDR1 SGHNT and CDR2 YENEEA. The CDR3 is 16 amino acids. The ends lost 2 bases at V and 2 bases at J; junction bases unmatched: 8. The whole variable domain, filled in from reference TRBV11-3 and TRBJ2-7, reads EAGVVQSPRYKIIEKKQPVAFWCNPISGHNTLYWYLQNLGQGPELLIRYENEEAVDDSQLPKDRFSAERLKGVDSTLKIQPAELGDSAVYLCASSLKSGQGTYEQYFGPGTRLTVT.

V is TRBV27 and J is TRBJ2-7; the D gene is possibly TRBD1 (5 bases). Trimming stripped 1 base from V and 6 bases from J, with 19 bases between. Germline lookup yields CDR1 MNHEY and CDR2 SMNVEV (reference sequence). The CDR3 totals 16 residues. CDR3: CASSLYAWGKGLEQYF. CDR3 bases: TGTGCCAGCAGTTTATATGCTTGGGGCAAGGGGCTCGAGCAGTACTTC.